This TCR beta chain came from a study of shared clonotypes between healthy human individuals. Study background: Each donor's CD4 naive and CD4 memory cells filled three plates apiece, CD8 naive two, and CD8 memory one. Findings and limits, study-wide: Donor clonotype sharing was expected to depend on sequencing depth. Shared clonotypes across all four donors exceeded non-shared ones in generation probability.

The germline V gene encodes CDR1 SEHNR and CDR2 FQNEAQ (reference sequence). The CDR3 consists of 15 residues. V was clipped by 3 bases and J by 3 bases, with 12 bases between them. Of note for this clone: Its cognate antigen is unknown.

It was CD45RO-negative cells, positively selected for CCR7, that made up naive CD8 cells, with terminally differentiated effector memory CD45RA+ cells excluded. The table came from immunoSEQ multiplex PCR; TCRdb's copy has only in-frame clones and leaves some out. The sample shows around 580,000 clones, nearly 98% of them seen only once. The receptor was derived from a man younger than 45 in good health. Input material: naive CD8+ T cells sorted from blood. The chain carries TRBV7-9 and TRBJ1-3; tentative D call: TRBD1 (6 bases). The CDR3 DNA reads TGTGCCAGCAGCTTCCCAGGGACAATTGGAAACACCATATATTTT. Residues: CASSFPGTIGNTIYF.